Each of the 11 T cell receptor beta chains below was sequenced from the same sample in a study of blood T cell repertoires in COVID-19. The table came from immunoSEQ multiplex PCR; TCRdb's copy has only in-frame clones and leaves some out. This table holds about 120,000 clones, approximately 80% found once. The material sequenced was peripheral blood. Receptors were obtained from a human donor in a cohort sampled during active COVID-19.

This clone appeared a few times. The gene calls are TRBV7-9 and TRBJ2-7, with D possibly being TRBD2 (6 bases). The CDR3 is 14 residues long. V was shortened by 5 bases and J by 7 bases, with 18 bases between the two germline ends. Germline lookup yields CDR1 SEHNR and CDR2 FQNEAQ (reference sequence). CDR3 bases: TGTGCCAGCAGCACAAGGACTACGGCGGGAGAGCAGTACTTC. As protein: CASSTRTTAGEQYF.

The chain has TRBV25-1 and TRBJ1-4; no reliable D call. V was shortened by 3 bases and J by 0 bases, with 8 bases between the two germline ends. Germline lookup yields CDR1 MGHDK and CDR2 SYGVNS. The CDR3 has 15 amino acids. In DNA, the CDR3 is TGTGCCAGCAGTGACAACATCGCAACTAATGAAAAACTGTTTTTT. The encoded protein is CASSDNIATNEKLFF.

The rearrangement uses TRBV5-8 and TRBJ1-2, with D possibly TRBD1 on 6 matching bases. The CDR3 has 15 residues. V was clipped by 4 bases and J by 5 bases, with 18 bases between them. The germline gives CDR1 SGHTS, CDR2 YDEGEE. The CDR3 sequence is CASSPPQGRAYGYTF. In DNA, the CDR3 is TGTGCCAGCAGCCCTCCACAGGGACGGGCATATGGCTACACCTTC.

The sample holds a few counts of this clone. The chain links TRBV5-1 to TRBJ2-7, with TRBD2 identical over 8 bases. V shed 0 bases, J shed 6 bases, and the junction held 8 bases outside the gene matches. The germline V gene has CDR1 SGHRS and CDR2 YFSETQ. The CDR3 runs to 15 residues. The CDR3 here is CASSLEGGTRAEQYF. As DNA, the CDR3 is TGCGCCAGCAGCTTGGAGGGCGGGACTAGGGCCGAGCAGTACTTC.

The rearrangement links TRBV11-3 to TRBJ1-2; TRBD1 agrees at 7 bases. Germline trimming cut 3 bases from V and 4 bases from J; bases unmatched to any gene: 5. The CDR3 length is 14 residues. Germline V gives CDR1 SGHNT, CDR2 YENEEA. CDR3 residues: CASSLAGGSYGYTF. The CDR3 region has the DNA TGTGCCAGCAGCTTGGCAGGGGGTAGCTATGGCTACACCTTC.

The chain recombines TRBV7-9 with TRBJ2-7; weak D call: TRBD1 (5 bases). The CDR3 runs 15 residues. The germline gives CDR1 SEHNR, CDR2 FQNEAQ (reference sequence). Trimming pared 1 base from V and 0 bases from J, leaving 10 bases between. CDR3 amino acids: CASSLEQVTSYEQYF. CDR3 sequence (DNA): TGTGCCAGCAGCTTAGAACAGGTTACCTCCTACGAGCAGTACTTC. Variable domain in full (rest from reference TRBV7-9 and TRBJ2-7): DTGVSQNPRHKITKRGQNVTFRCDPISEHNRLYWYRQTLGQGPEFLTYFQNEAQLEKSRLLSDRFSAERPKGSFSTLEIQRTEQGDSAMYLCASSLEQVTSYEQYFGPGTRLTVT.

J is TRBJ2-6 and V is TRBV7-8, with a tentative D call TRBD2 (5 bases). Germline V gene sequence: CDR1 SGHVS, CDR2 FQNEAQ. Trimming cost V 1 base and J 2 bases, with 12 bases left between them. The CDR3 has 17 amino acids. The DNA for the CDR3 is TGTGCCAGCAGCTTAGGGCAGCCGGGGACTGGGGCCAACGTCCTGACTTTC. This translates into CASSLGQPGTGANVLTF.

The gene calls are TRBV7-2 and TRBJ1-2; the D gene is possibly TRBD1 (6 bases). Germline loops: CDR1 SGHTA, CDR2 FQGNSA. The CDR3 is 15 amino acids. V lost 2 bases, J lost 0 bases, and 10 bases lay in between. Here the CDR3 DNA reads TGTGCCAGCAGCTTATGGACAGAGACTAACTATGGCTACACCTTC. Residues: CASSLWTETNYGYTF.

V usage is TRBV7-7 and J usage is TRBJ2-1; 7 bases fit TRBD2. The CDR3 consists of 14 residues. The ends lost 3 bases at V and 3 bases at J; junction bases unmatched: 2. CDR1 SSHAT and CDR2 FNYEAQ come from the germline V gene (reference sequence). CDR3 nucleotide sequence: TGTGCCAGCAGCTTGGGGGGGTACTACAATGAGCAGTTCTTC. Translated, it gives CASSLGGYYNEQFF.

The chain uses TRBV2 and TRBJ1-1; D possibly corresponds to TRBD1 (5 bases). This CDR3 is built from 14 residues. Germline values: CDR1 SNHLY, CDR2 FYNNEI. Trimming took off 7 bases at V and 2 bases at J, with 14 bases between the two ends. This CDR3 reads CASKLGGGNTEAFF. For the CDR3, the DNA is TGTGCCAGCAAACTCGGCGGGGGTAACACTGAAGCTTTCTTT.

This clone was detected only once. J is TRBJ1-4 and V is TRBV18, with 10 bases that match TRBD1. Germline V gene lookup returns CDR1 KGHSH and CDR2 LQKENI. The CDR3 sequence is 15 residues long. V lost 3 bases and J lost 6; bases outside the gene matches: 4. CDR3 bases: TGTGCCAGCTCACCGCGGACAGGGGGGGATGAAAAACTGTTTTTT. Protein product: CASSPRTGGDEKLFF.